A single sample is the source of the 17 T cell receptor beta chains below, sequenced in a study of blood T cell repertoires in COVID-19. Generated by immunoSEQ multiplex PCR, the TCRdb table keeps only in-frame clones and is missing some. The sample has some 250,000 clones, around nine tenths seen once. Sequenced input: peripheral blood. These receptors came from a woman between 55 and 75 years old with COVID-19, enrolled during active disease.

This chain uses TRBV10-2 with TRBJ1-4; 8 bases align to TRBD1. CDR3 size: 16 residues. The V and J ends lost 0 bases and 6 bases, in that order; junction bases with no gene match: 6. Germline CDR1 WSHSY, CDR2 SAAADI. CDR3: CASSESAGTGYEKLFF. The DNA of the CDR3 is TGCGCCAGCAGTGAGTCCGCCGGGACAGGATATGAAAAACTGTTTTTT.

The chain uses TRBV4-3 and TRBJ2-1, with 10 bases matching TRBD2. Germline V gene lookup returns CDR1 LGHNA and CDR2 YSLEER. The CDR3 has 17 residues. The J segment lost 5 bases and the V segment lost 2 bases, leaving 9 bases of the junction unmatched. As DNA, the CDR3 is TGCGCCAGCAGCCAACTCATTACTAGCGGGATTAACAATGAGCAGTTCTTC. This codes for CASSQLITSGINNEQFF.

The chain carries TRBV30 and TRBJ2-2; D not certain. There are 13 residues in the CDR3. Trimming left V 4 bases short and J 5 bases short, with 11 bases between. Looked up from germline, CDR1 is GTSNPN and CDR2 is SVGIG (reference sequence). DNA of the CDR3: TGTGCCTGGACTAGGCTTAGGACCGGGGAGCTGTTTTTT. This gives the protein CAWTRLRTGELFF.

This chain joins TRBV11-2 and TRBJ2-7; a weak D match, TRBD2 (5 bases). CDR3 length equals 13 residues. V lost 5 bases and J 5 bases, leaving 13 bases between the germline ends. CDR1 and CDR2 (germline): SGHAT, FQNNGV. As DNA, the CDR3 is TGTGCCAGCAGCCCCCTTAGAGGGCACGAGCAGTACTTC. Its translation is CASSPLRGHEQYF.

This chain links TRBV5-6 with TRBJ1-1; TRBD1 matches 7 bases. This CDR3 comprises 14 residues. V lost 4 bases, J lost 6 bases, and 9 bases stayed unmatched. Germline assignment: CDR1 SGHDT and CDR2 YYEEEE. DNA for the CDR3: TGTGCCAGCAGCCCCCCCCAGGGGGGATCTGAAGCTTTCTTT. This codes for CASSPPQGGSEAFF.

This chain links TRBV5-4 with TRBJ1-1; no clear D gene. Trimming removed 3 bases from V and 1 base from J, with 22 bases in between. There are 18 residues in the CDR3. The germline gives CDR1 SGHNT, CDR2 YYREEE (reference sequence). The CDR3 DNA sequence: TGTGCCAGCAGCTCTGCGACACTGCCTTACAAGTGGAACACTGAAGCTTTCTTT. Translated: CASSSATLPYKWNTEAFF.

The CDR3 sequence: CASSLSGVGGTDSNQPQHF. For the CDR3, the DNA is TGTGCCAGCAGTTTATCTGGGGTGGGCGGGACAGATAGCAATCAGCCCCAGCATTTT. The chain carries TRBV28 and TRBJ1-5, with TRBD1 identical over 7 bases. The junction had 12 bases not matched to a gene; V was cut back by 1 base and J by 0 bases. CDR1 and CDR2 (germline): MDHEN, SYDVKM. The CDR3 has 19 amino acids.

The V call is TRBV7-2, the J call TRBJ2-5; TRBD2 agrees at 9 bases. Germline CDR1 reads SGHTA; CDR2 reads FQGNSA. The junction had 11 bases not matched to a gene; V was cut back by 2 bases and J by 4 bases. The CDR3 spans 17 residues. CDR3 nucleotide sequence: TGTGCCAGCAGCTTATTGCCCCAGCGGGAGGTGCGAGAGACCCAGTACTTC. It is translated as CASSLLPQREVRETQYF. Complete variable domain (other parts from reference TRBV7-2 and TRBJ2-5): GAGVSQSPSNKVTEKGKDVELRCDPISGHTALYWYRQSLGQGLEFLIYFQGNSAPDKSGLPSDRFSAERTGGSVSTLTIQRTQQEDSAVYLCASSLLPQREVRETQYFGPGTRLLVL.

The chain has TRBV18 and TRBJ2-1, with unresolved D. CDR3 length equals 15 residues. Trimming took 0 bases from V and 6 from J, leaving 12 bases between them. Germline lookup yields CDR1 KGHSH and CDR2 LQKENI. The chain's CDR3 is CASSPPGSRANEQFF. The DNA of the CDR3 is TGTGCCAGCTCACCACCGGGCAGTAGAGCCAATGAGCAGTTCTTC.

The genes are TRBV9 and TRBJ2-7; D is unresolved. V was clipped by 4 bases and J by 7 bases, with 18 bases between them. The CDR3 covers 14 residues. Germline V gene data show CDR1 as SGDLS and CDR2 as YYNGEE. The CDR3 is CASSPDLRNGEQYF. CDR3 DNA: TGTGCCAGCAGCCCCGACTTGAGAAACGGGGAGCAGTACTTC. The complete variable domain, with remaining parts taken from reference TRBV9 and TRBJ2-7, reads DSGVTQTPKHLITATGQRVTLRCSPRSGDLSVYWYQQSLDQGLQFLIQYYNGEERAKGNILERFSAQQFPDLHSELNLSSLELGDSALYFCASSPDLRNGEQYFGPGTRLTVT.

The chain uses TRBV27 and TRBJ2-7, with D possibly TRBD1 on 6 matching bases. The CDR3 contains 15 residues. Germline CDR1 is MNHEY and CDR2 is SMNVEV (reference sequence). V lost 8 bases and J 2 bases, leaving 19 bases between the germline ends. The CDR3 DNA follows: TGTGCCAGCGGTTACCAGGGGACCCGGACCTACGAGCAGTACTTC. Amino acid sequence: CASGYQGTRTYEQYF.

The chain joins TRBV7-2 to TRBJ2-1, with 9 positions matching TRBD2. This CDR3 has 15 residues. The V gene's germline CDR1 is SGHTA and CDR2 FQGNSA. Trimming cost V 5 bases and J 10 bases; bases outside gene matches: 12. In nucleotides, the CDR3 is TGTGCCAGCAGCCCTACCTTTACTAGCGGGCGGGAGCAGTTCTTC. It yields the protein CASSPTFTSGREQFF.

The rearrangement joins TRBV5-1 to TRBJ2-1; 9 nucleotides match TRBD1. This CDR3 region has 14 residues. The germline gives CDR1 SGHRS, CDR2 YFSETQ. Trimming removed 0 bases from V and 9 bases from J; junction bases left unmatched: 4. In nucleotides, the CDR3 is TGCGCCAGCAGCTTGGCCTTACAGGGGGCTGAGCAGTTCTTC. It specifies CASSLALQGAEQFF. The whole variable domain, remainder taken from reference TRBV5-1 and TRBJ2-1, is KAGVTQTPRYLIKTRGQQVTLSCSPISGHRSVSWYQQTPGQGLQFLFEYFSETQRNKGNFPGRFSGRQFSNSRSEMNVSTLELGDSALYLCASSLALQGAEQFFGPGTRLTVL.

The V gene is TRBV1, the J gene TRBJ1-4; TRBD1, the D gene given by the table, was not confirmed from the DNA. TRBV1 is a listed pseudogene. The CDR3 length is 12 residues. The CDR3 sequence: CTSSQYWTGSIF. The CDR3 region has the DNA TGCACCAGCAGCCAATACTGGACAGGGAGTATTTTT.

The chain uses TRBV4-2 and TRBJ2-7; perhaps TRBD1 as D (7 bases). The V end was cut by 0 bases, the J end by 4 bases, with 22 bases between. Germline V gene lookup returns CDR1 LGHNA and CDR2 YNFKEQ. CDR3 length: 18 amino acids. CDR3 loop: CASSQDRVDRTMPYEQYF. CDR3 DNA sequence: TGTGCCAGCAGCCAAGATCGGGTGGACAGGACTATGCCGTACGAGCAGTACTTC.

The chain carries TRBV5-4 and TRBJ2-7, with 13 bases identical to TRBD2. V lost 4 bases to trimming and J lost 4 bases; unmatched junction nucleotides: 8. Germline-derived CDR1 and CDR2 are SGHNT and YYREEE (reference sequence). This CDR3 contains 16 residues. In DNA, the CDR3 is TGTGCCAGCAGCAGTGGAGGACTAGCGGGAGCTTACGAGCAGTACTTC. It specifies CASSSGGLAGAYEQYF.

This clone was counted a single time. The V and J genes are TRBV5-1 and TRBJ2-1; 12 nucleotides match TRBD2. V lost 5 bases to trimming and J lost 3 bases; unmatched junction nucleotides: 6. Germline values: CDR1 SGHRS, CDR2 YFSETQ. The CDR3 runs 16 residues. CDR3 coding DNA: TGCGCCAGCAGTCTAGCGGGAGGGGGAAACTACAATGAGCAGTTCTTC. As protein: CASSLAGGGNYNEQFF.